A selection of T cell receptor beta chains follows, all from one sample in a study of preoperative IRX-2 immunotherapy in early breast cancer. Repertoires were generated with immunoSEQ multiplex PCR, while TCRdb's copy carries only in-frame clones and drops some. Among around 62,000 clones, 94% were seen once, and the ten largest hold roughly 1.5%. This specimen was collected from a patient treated with IRX-2 immunotherapy. Receptor source: a human donor with breast cancer. The CDR3 runs from the conserved cysteine through the conserved F or W. D genes are given only for firm matches. For some rows the clone size is stated as once, few or many, or as a class when expanded; others skip it.

>NA|TRBV7-8|TRBJ1-5|NA
CASSLEVGQPQHF
TGTGCCAGCAGCTTAGAGGTGGGCCAGCCCCAGCATTTT
>NA|TRBV6-5|TRBJ2-3|NA
CASSYHGGVIGDTQYF
TGTGCCAGCAGTTACCACGGAGGGGTGATCGGAGATACGCAGTATTTT
>NA|TRBV7-9|TRBJ1-1|TRBD1
CASSVQGPEAFF
TGTGCCAGCAGCGTACAGGGGCCCGAGGCTTTCTTT
>NA|TRBV18|TRBJ1-3|NA
CASSPDNRGNTIYF
TGTGCCAGCTCACCCGACAACCGTGGAAACACCATATATTTT
>NA|TRBV28|TRBJ2-7|NA
CASTELGGSLGEQYF
TGTGCCAGTACCGAACTTGGGGGCAGTCTGGGGGAGCAGTACTTC
>NA|TRBV7-9|TRBJ2-1|TRBD1
CASSSLRTGEENEQFF
TGTGCCAGCAGCTCCCTAAGGACAGGGGAAGAGAATGAGCAGTTCTTC
>NA|TRBV7-9|TRBJ2-1|NA
CASSAVGNEQFF
TGTGCCAGCAGCGCAGTAGGCAATGAGCAGTTCTTC
>NA|TRBV20-1|TRBJ2-5|NA
CSARDVGHPYF
TGCAGTGCTAGAGATGTGGGACACCCGTACTTC
>NA|TRBV5-6|TRBJ1-2|NA
CASGTLAVLGARYGYTF
TGTGCCAGCGGGACCCTAGCGGTTTTGGGGGCTCGGTATGGCTACACCTTC
>NA|TRBV5-6|TRBJ2-5|NA
CASSLFRGETQYF
TGTGCCAGCAGCTTGTTCCGGGGAGAGACCCAGTACTTC
>NA|TRBV28|TRBJ2-3|NA
CASSLNPGVSTDTQYF
TGTGCCAGCAGCCTTAACCCAGGGGTAAGCACAGATACGCAGTATTTT
>NA|TRBV10-3|TRBJ2-5|NA
CAISESRAPKIWQETQYF
TGTGCCATCAGTGAGAGCAGGGCCCCCAAGATTTGGCAAGAGACCCAGTACTTC
>NA|TRBV6-5|TRBJ1-5|NA
CASSVGVHQPQHF
TGTGCCAGCAGTGTAGGGGTTCATCAGCCCCAGCATTTT
>NA|TRBV11-3|TRBJ2-1|TRBD1
CASSLRTGDNEQFF
TGTGCCAGCAGCTTACGGACAGGGGACAATGAGCAGTTCTTC
>NA|TRBV29-1|TRBJ2-3|TRBD1
CSVRQGGTDTQYF
TGCAGCGTTCGACAGGGCGGGACAGATACGCAGTATTTT
>NA|TRBV7-9|TRBJ2-6|NA
CASSLSGRTSGANVLTF
TGTGCCAGCAGCTTGTCCGGACGGACCTCTGGGGCCAACGTCCTGACTTTC
>once|TRBV29-1|TRBJ2-1|NA
CSVEEGGGVEQFF
TGCAGCGTTGAGGAGGGGGGGGGTGTTGAGCAGTTCTTC
>NA|TRBV28|TRBJ1-3|NA
CASSTGLMLGNTIYF
TGTGCCAGCAGTACAGGGCTCATGCTCGGAAACACCATATATTTT
>NA|TRBV10-3|TRBJ1-6|NA
CAITVGPDSPLHF
TGTGCCATCACGGTGGGCCCCGATTCACCCCTCCACTTT
>NA|TRBV27|TRBJ2-1|NA
CASSSGQIYNEQFF
TGTGCCAGCAGTTCAGGACAAATTTACAATGAGCAGTTCTTC
>NA|TRBV9|TRBJ2-5|NA
CASSPRTNYQETQYF
TGTGCCAGCAGCCCCCGGACTAACTACCAAGAGACCCAGTACTTC
>NA|TRBV5-4|TRBJ2-1|NA
CASSATGEQFF
TGTGCCAGCAGCGCAACTGGTGAGCAGTTCTTC
>NA|TRBV2|TRBJ1-1|NA
CASSELENTEAFF
TGTGCCAGCAGTGAATTGGAGAACACTGAAGCTTTCTTT
>NA|TRBV7-2|TRBJ1-1|NA
CASSLGGGSGTEAFF
TGTGCCAGCAGCTTAGGAGGGGGGAGTGGCACTGAAGCTTTCTTT
>NA|TRBV13|TRBJ2-2|NA
CASSSGAGELFF
TGTGCCAGCAGCTCTGGGGCCGGGGAGCTGTTTTTT
>NA|TRBV7-6|TRBJ1-3|NA
CASSYSGNTIYF
TGTGCCAGCAGCTACTCTGGAAACACCATATATTTT
>NA|TRBV28|TRBJ2-1|TRBD2
CASSLGLGVDEQFF
TGTGCCAGCAGTTTGGGACTAGGGGTCGATGAGCAGTTCTTC
>NA|TRBV18|TRBJ1-5|NA
CASSPSRDQPQHF
TGTGCCAGCTCACCGTCTCGCGACCAGCCCCAGCATTTT
>NA|TRBV27|TRBJ2-1|TRBD2
CASSFPLAGGPREQFF
TGTGCCAGCAGTTTCCCCCTAGCGGGAGGGCCTCGGGAGCAGTTCTTC
>NA|TRBV5-5|TRBJ2-2|TRBD1
CASIPRGQANTGELFF
TGTGCCAGCATCCCGCGGGGACAGGCGAACACCGGGGAGCTGTTTTTT
>NA|TRBV4-3|TRBJ1-1|NA
CASSRTPARNTEAFF
TGCGCCAGCAGCCGGACCCCAGCTCGGAACACTGAAGCTTTCTTT
>few|TRBV5-4|TRBJ1-1|NA
CASSSYTNTEAFF
TGTGCCAGCAGCTCCTACACGAACACTGAAGCTTTCTTT
>NA|TRBV29-1|TRBJ1-4|NA
CSVHGDNEKLFF
TGCAGCGTTCATGGGGATAATGAAAAACTGTTTTTT
>NA|TRBV5-1|TRBJ1-3|NA
CASSSDVAGNTIYF
TGCGCCAGCAGCTCGGACGTGGCTGGAAACACCATATATTTT
>NA|TRBV7-7|TRBJ2-5|NA
CASSKSGGGETQYF
TGTGCCAGCAGCAAATCAGGGGGGGGAGAGACCCAGTACTTC
>NA|TRBV6-6|TRBJ2-7|NA
CASSYQYEQYF
TGTGCCAGCAGTTACCAGTACGAGCAGTACTTC
>NA|TRBV27|TRBJ1-4|NA
CASSLRGQTYNEKLFF
TGTGCCAGCAGTTTAAGGGGCCAAACCTATAATGAAAAACTGTTTTTT
>NA|TRBV7-2|TRBJ1-6|NA
CASSEQGYNSPLHF
TGTGCCAGCAGCGAGCAGGGCTATAATTCACCCCTCCACTTT
>NA|TRBV7-8|TRBJ2-5|NA
CASLKQGFWGMGETQYF
TGTGCCAGCCTAAAGCAGGGGTTTTGGGGGATGGGGGAGACCCAGTACTTC